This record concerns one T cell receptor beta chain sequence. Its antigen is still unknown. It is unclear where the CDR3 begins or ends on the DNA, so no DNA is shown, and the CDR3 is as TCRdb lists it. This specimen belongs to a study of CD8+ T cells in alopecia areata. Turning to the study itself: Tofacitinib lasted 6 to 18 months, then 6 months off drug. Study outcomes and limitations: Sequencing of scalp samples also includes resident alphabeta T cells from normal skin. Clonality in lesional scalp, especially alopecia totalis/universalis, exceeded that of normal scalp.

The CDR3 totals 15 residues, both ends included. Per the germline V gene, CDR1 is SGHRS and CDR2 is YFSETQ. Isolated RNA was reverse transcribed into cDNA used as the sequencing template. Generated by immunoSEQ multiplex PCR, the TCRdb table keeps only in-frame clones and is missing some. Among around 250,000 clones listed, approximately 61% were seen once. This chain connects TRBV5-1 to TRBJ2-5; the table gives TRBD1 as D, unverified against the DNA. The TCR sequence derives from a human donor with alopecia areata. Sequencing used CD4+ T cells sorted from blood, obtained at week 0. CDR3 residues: CASSFGPGTAQTQYF.